A single sample gave rise to the 13 T cell receptor beta chains below, sequenced in a study of T cell responses to AZD1222 COVID-19 vaccine (dated by TCRdb to about 2021). The time point label for this specimen denotes: baseline before first vaccination. Library creation used the immunoSEQ multiplex PCR assay. TCRdb stores this immuneACCESS table with in-frame sequences only. Part of the clones is absent; in the studies checked, under half of the shortfall reflects unresolved V genes, and no reason is known for the rest. Within this sample are under 45,000 clones, with approximately 91% of them counted one time only. The ten most abundant clones make up about 7.3% of the sample. The material sequenced was peripheral blood, taken on day 0 of AZD1222 vaccination. The source is an adult in good health.

This chain joins TRBV5-4 and TRBJ2-7, with TRBD1 identical over 8 bases. V was clipped by 4 bases and J by 4 bases; unmatched bases: 4. The CDR3 is 13 amino acids. CDR1 is SGHNT and CDR2 is YYREEE in the germline V gene (reference sequence). The CDR3 sequence: CASSPDRGYEQYF. The CDR3, as DNA: TGTGCCAGCAGCCCCGACAGGGGATACGAGCAGTACTTC. The full variable domain, its missing parts supplied by reference TRBV5-4 and TRBJ2-7, is ETGVTQSPTHLIKTRGQQVTLRCSSQSGHNTVSWYQQALGQGPQFIFQYYREEENGRGNFPPRFSGLQFPNYSSELNVNALELDDSALYLCASSPDRGYEQYFGPGTRLTVT.

J is TRBJ1-1 and V is TRBV19; 9 bases match TRBD1. The germline V gene has CDR1 LNHDA and CDR2 SQIVND (reference sequence). The CDR3 has 16 amino acids. Trimming took 7 bases from V and 5 from J; bases not matched to a gene: 14. Here the CDR3 reads CASITSGQGWATEAFF. CDR3 sequence (DNA): TGTGCCAGTATCACTTCGGGACAGGGTTGGGCAACTGAAGCTTTCTTT.

The J gene is TRBJ2-1, the V gene TRBV7-9, with 7 bases identical to TRBD1. Germline V gives CDR1 SEHNR, CDR2 FQNEAQ (reference sequence). The junction had 7 bases not matched to a gene; V was cut back by 5 bases and J by 12 bases. CDR3 length equals 12 residues. Here the CDR3 reads CASSEDRARQFF. CDR3 DNA: TGTGCCAGCAGCGAAGACAGGGCGCGGCAGTTCTTC.

This chain connects TRBV3-1 (or the pseudogene TRBV3-2) to TRBJ2-7; a weak D match, TRBD2 (6 bases). V was shortened by 2 bases and J by 7 bases, with 12 bases between the two germline ends. CDR3 size: 13 residues. CDR1 is LGHDT, CDR2 YNNKEL, per germline (reference sequence). Here the CDR3 DNA reads TGTGCCAGCAGCCAACGGGACTCGTGGGAGCAGTACTTC. It is translated as CASSQRDSWEQYF.

This clone was counted a few times. The rearrangement uses TRBV7-6 and TRBJ1-1, with D maybe TRBD1 (5 bases). Germline V lookup: CDR1 SGHVS, CDR2 FNYEAQ. CDR3 length: 14 residues. Between the trimmed V and J ends, which lost 0 bases and 5 bases, there was a span of 10 bases. The CDR3 is CASSLAGGQTEAFF. The CDR3 coding sequence is TGTGCCAGCAGCTTAGCGGGGGGTCAGACTGAAGCTTTCTTT.

V gene TRBV7-9 combines with J gene TRBJ1-6, with D unresolved. V was shortened by 8 bases and J by 0 bases, with 11 bases between the two germline ends. The CDR3 contains 15 residues. In germline, CDR1 is SEHNR, CDR2 FQNEAQ (reference sequence). CDR3 nucleotide sequence: TGTGCCAGCTCGATCGGGAGCTCCTATAATTCACCCCTCCACTTT. Amino acid sequence: CASSIGSSYNSPLHF.

V usage is TRBV5-6 and J usage is TRBJ1-3, with 7 bases matching TRBD1. This CDR3 region has 14 residues. Germline V gene lookup returns CDR1 SGHDT and CDR2 YYEEEE. The trim removed 5 bases at V and 0 bases at J, leaving 2 bases unmatched. The CDR3 DNA reads TGTGCCAGCAGGTGGACAGGCTCTGGAAACACCATATATTTT. It specifies CASRWTGSGNTIYF.

In this sample, this clone turned up once. The chain carries TRBV7-9 and TRBJ2-2; D gene unclear. V dropped 3 bases and J dropped 0 bases, with 8 bases sitting between them. Germline V CDR1 and CDR2: SEHNR, FQNEAQ (reference sequence). This CDR3 is 15 amino acids long. CDR3 bases: TGTGCCAGCAGCTTGGGCGGTGCGAACACCGGGGAGCTGTTTTTT. Its translation is CASSLGGANTGELFF.

The chain has TRBV27 and TRBJ1-2; 8 positions agree with TRBD1. This CDR3 is 15 amino acids long. V trimming: 4 bases; J trimming: 5 bases; junction bases outside the gene matches: 9. CDR1 and CDR2 from the germline V gene are MNHEY and SMNVEV (reference sequence). The CDR3 sequence: CASSSSGTGLYGYTF. The CDR3 DNA reads TGTGCCAGCAGTTCATCCGGGACAGGTCTATATGGCTACACCTTC.

The chain carries TRBV6-4 and TRBJ1-5, with D perhaps matching TRBD1 (6 bases). The V gene's germline CDR1 is MRHNA and CDR2 SNTAGT. V lost 3 bases to trimming and J lost 6 bases, with 15 bases between them. The CDR3 length is 15 residues. CDR3: CASSERAGEGQPQHF. CDR3 nucleotide sequence: TGTGCCAGCAGTGAACGAGCAGGGGAGGGTCAGCCCCAGCATTTT.

The V and J genes are TRBV6-2 or TRBV6-3 and TRBJ2-5; a possible D gene is TRBD2 (6 bases). The length of the CDR3 is 17 residues. Germline loops: CDR1 MNHEY, CDR2 SVGEGT. The ends were cut back, 4 bases at V and 5 bases at J, with 23 bases in the middle. The CDR3 is CASSFSYVGLQRETQYF. In DNA, the CDR3 is TGTGCCAGCAGTTTTTCCTATGTGGGACTCCAGAGGGAGACCCAGTACTTC.

The V call is TRBV5-8, the J call TRBJ2-7; 7 bases fit TRBD1. V dropped 3 bases and J dropped 3; count of bases not matched to a gene: 6. The CDR3 extends over 14 amino acids. Germline assignment: CDR1 SGHTS and CDR2 YDEGEE. The CDR3 sequence is CASSSGTEYYEQYF. CDR3 nucleotide sequence: TGTGCCAGCAGCTCCGGGACAGAGTACTACGAGCAGTACTTC.

In DNA form, the CDR3 reads TGTGCCAGCAGTTGGGGCTCTGGGGCCAACGTCCTGACTTTC. It is translated as CASSWGSGANVLTF. V and J are TRBV6-2 or TRBV6-3 and TRBJ2-6, with D hard to call. Germline CDR1 reads MNHEY; CDR2 reads SVGEGT. Trimming took off 4 bases at V and 0 bases at J, with 4 bases between the two ends. This CDR3 is 14 amino acids long.